Following are 3 T cell receptor beta chains from one sample sequenced in a study of T cells in Graves' hyperthyroidism and ophthalmopathy. The CDR3 regions of TCR beta were amplified from RNA transcripts. The TCR CDR3 was amplified in a first-round RT-PCR using the HTBI primer set. TCRdb redid the calling of the multiplex PCR reads with MiXCR, one entry per CDR3 protein. This repertoire shows roughly 170,000 distinct CDR3 sequences, 17% found once; its top ten account for roughly 30%. The source material was blood. The receptors come from a woman between 45 and 60 years old with Graves' hyperthyroidism.

This clonotype was observed many times. CDR3 in DNA: TGCAGTGCTAGAGCCACAGGGGGGGCTGAAGCTTTCTTT. Its translation is CSARATGGAEAFF. The V and J genes are TRBV20-1 and TRBJ1-1, with 8 positions matching TRBD1. This CDR3 region has 13 residues. From germline, CDR1 is DFQATT and CDR2 SNEGSKA (reference sequence). J lost 6 bases, V lost 1 base, and 4 bases had no gene match.

This clonotype has ten or more counts. This rearrangement joins TRBV9 to TRBJ2-2; 7 bases agree with TRBD1. Germline lookup yields CDR1 SGDLS and CDR2 YYNGEE. This CDR3 contains 14 residues. Losses at the gene ends were 4 bases for V and 7 bases for J; bases not matched to a gene: 7. The CDR3 coding sequence is TGTGCCAGCAGCTTGGGACAGCCGGTCGGGGAGCTGTTTTTT. It yields the protein CASSLGQPVGELFF.

The chain combines TRBV3-1 with TRBJ1-2; D gene uncertain. The CDR3 consists of 16 residues. V was cut by 1 base and J by 1 base, with 13 bases left in between. The V gene's germline CDR1 is LGHDT and CDR2 YNNKEL (reference sequence). The CDR3 reads CASSQVAAGNNYGYTF. The CDR3 nucleotides read TGTGCCAGCAGCCAAGTAGCGGCCGGGAATAACTATGGCTACACCTTC. The whole variable domain, filled in from reference TRBV3-1 and TRBJ1-2, reads DTAVSQTPKYLVTQMGNDKSIKCEQNLGHDTMYWYKQDSKKFLKIMFSYNNKELIINETVPNRFSPKSPDKAHLNLHINSLELGDSAVYFCASSQVAAGNNYGYTFGSGTRLTVV.